This T cell receptor (beta chain) was sequenced for a study of early T cells in non-severe SARS-CoV-2 infection. At the level of the study: Bulk RNA from unsorted whole blood was sequenced; chains were unpaired. The study's findings and limits: Database matching using VDJdb favored anti-spike CD8 responses, with private and CD4 specificities left missing.

V was pared by 4 bases and J by 2 bases, with 15 bases between. CDR3 length: 15 amino acids. Per germline, CDR1 LGHDT and CDR2 YNNKEL (reference sequence). As regards this clonotype: The target antigen is unknown.

Unique molecular identifiers were added to individual cDNA molecules. TCRdb re-called the 5' RACE reads with MiXCR, one entry per CDR3 protein. Among approximately 100,000 distinct CDR3 sequences, approximately 11% were seen once, and the ten largest hold approximately 5%. This TCR came from an adult who was a healthcare worker with PCR-confirmed SARS-CoV-2 infection or an uninfected control (not recorded which). The gene calls are TRBV3-1 and TRBJ2-7; TRBD2 is a possible D gene (5 bases). Sequenced: whole blood. In DNA, the CDR3 is TGTGCCAGCAGCCGGGTAGGAAAGACTACCTACGAGCAGTACTTC. Protein product: CASSRVGKTTYEQYF.